These 20 T cell receptor beta chains share one sample of origin, sequenced in a study of blood T cell repertoires in COVID-19. Profiling relied on immunoSEQ multiplex PCR, and the TCRdb table lists in-frame clones only, not all of them. The table shows around 200,000 clones, with approximately 85% occurring only once. Sequenced input: peripheral blood. These receptors originate from a man aged 55-75 years with acute or convalescent COVID-19.

The V gene is TRBV3-1 (or the pseudogene TRBV3-2), the J gene TRBJ2-7; possible D gene TRBD2, 5 bases. The germline V gene has CDR1 LGHDT and CDR2 YNNKEL (reference sequence). The CDR3 runs to 15 residues. Trimming took 0 bases from V and 5 from J, leaving 14 bases between them. CDR3 sequence (DNA): TGTGCCAGCAGCCAAGACGAAGTAGGGAGACACGAGCAGTACTTC. The encoded protein is CASSQDEVGRHEQYF.

The chain has TRBV14 and TRBJ2-3, with TRBD2 matching 13 bases. CDR3 length: 15 residues. Germline CDR1 is SGHDN and CDR2 is FVKESK. V was clipped by 4 bases and J by 3 bases; unmatched bases: 1. The CDR3 loop is CASSRTSGRTDTQYF. In nucleotides, the CDR3 is TGTGCCAGCAGCCGGACTAGCGGGAGAACAGATACGCAGTATTTT.

This clone was seen only a few times. CDR3 protein: CASSEGGGGVSGYTF. CDR3 coding DNA: TGTGCCAGCAGTGAAGGTGGGGGGGGAGTTTCGGGCTACACCTTC. This sequence joins TRBV6-1 and TRBJ1-2; D perhaps matches TRBD1 (5 bases). Trimming cost V 1 base and J 8 bases, with 17 bases left between them. Germline CDR1 and CDR2: MNHNS and SASEGT. This CDR3 is built from 15 residues.

The chain carries TRBV9 and TRBJ2-1, with 13 bases fitting TRBD2. V lost 5 bases and J lost 8; bases outside the gene matches: 7. The CDR3 extends over 15 amino acids. Germline CDR1 reads SGDLS; CDR2 reads YYNGEE. The CDR3, as DNA: TGTGCCAGCAGTGAAACTAGCGGGAGGGATGATGAGCAGTTCTTC. Translation gives CASSETSGRDDEQFF.

This chain uses TRBV7-9 with TRBJ2-7; 10 positions match TRBD1. Germline lookup yields CDR1 SEHNR and CDR2 FQNEAQ (reference sequence). V shed 6 bases, J shed 2 bases, and the junction held 4 bases outside the gene matches. The CDR3 covers 14 residues. The chain's CDR3 is CASSRDRGPYEQYF. The CDR3 region has the DNA TGTGCCAGCAGTCGGGACAGGGGACCCTACGAGCAGTACTTC. Using reference TRBV7-9 and TRBJ2-7 for the parts outside the CDR3, the full variable domain is DTGVSQNPRHKITKRGQNVTFRCDPISEHNRLYWYRQTLGQGPEFLTYFQNEAQLEKSRLLSDRFSAERPKGSFSTLEIQRTEQGDSAMYLCASSRDRGPYEQYFGPGTRLTVT.

This chain uses TRBV19 with TRBJ1-5; D unresolved. The length of the CDR3 is 14 residues. V was cut by 7 bases and J by 6 bases, with 16 bases left in between. Germline CDR1 LNHDA, CDR2 SQIVND (reference sequence). The CDR3 DNA reads as TGTGCCAGTACCCTTCAGGATGGTGGTCAGCCCCAGCATTTT. Protein: CASTLQDGGQPQHF.

The chain employs TRBV19 and TRBJ2-1, with 9 bases identical to TRBD1. V gave up 5 bases and J gave up 7 bases; unmatched junction bases: 3. This CDR3 region has 13 residues. CDR1 is LNHDA, CDR2 SQIVND, per germline (reference sequence). The CDR3 reads CASSRQGVNEQFF. In DNA, the CDR3 is TGTGCCAGTAGTCGACAGGGGGTTAATGAGCAGTTCTTC.

The chain joins TRBV10-3 to TRBJ2-1; a weak D match, TRBD2 (7 bases). The V gene's germline CDR1 is ENHRY and CDR2 SYGVKD. The V and J ends lost 7 bases and 7 bases respectively, with 23 bases between them. The CDR3 has 16 amino acids. CDR3 coding DNA: TGTGCCATCACCGATAAAAGGGGGGGGTATAGAAATGAGCAGTTCTTC. Its translation: CAITDKRGGYRNEQFF.

The chain carries TRBV7-2 and TRBJ2-3; D may be TRBD2 (5 bases). Germline assignment: CDR1 SGHTA and CDR2 FQGNSA. The CDR3 is 15 residues long. V dropped 5 bases and J dropped 0 bases, with 12 bases sitting between them. The CDR3 loop reads CASSTGISSTDTQYF. Here the CDR3 DNA reads TGTGCCAGCAGCACCGGGATCAGTAGCACAGATACGCAGTATTTT.

J is TRBJ1-1 and V is TRBV3-1 (or the pseudogene TRBV3-2); D unresolved. V lost 6 bases and J lost 0, with 14 bases in between. Germline V gives CDR1 LGHDT, CDR2 YNNKEL (reference sequence). This CDR3 is built from 15 residues. CDR3 sequence reads: CASSGSSVLNTEAFF. The DNA for the CDR3 is TGTGCCAGCAGTGGATCTAGCGTTTTGAACACTGAAGCTTTCTTT.

The J gene is TRBJ2-5, the V gene TRBV4-1; 10 nucleotides match TRBD2. The CDR3 sequence is 19 residues long. Germline-derived CDR1 and CDR2 are MGHRA and YSYEKL. The J segment lost 2 bases and the V segment lost 0 bases, leaving 12 bases of the junction unmatched. CDR3 region: CASSQDRASGSSRQETQYF. The CDR3 DNA follows: TGCGCCAGCAGCCAAGATAGGGCTAGCGGGAGTTCTAGGCAAGAGACCCAGTACTTC.

V gene TRBV7-2 combines with J gene TRBJ1-6; 7 nucleotides agree with TRBD1. The CDR3 sequence is 16 residues long. The ends lost 6 bases at V and 7 bases at J; junction bases unmatched: 12. Germline assignment: CDR1 SGHTA and CDR2 FQGNSA. CDR3 nucleotides: TGTGCCAGCAGTTCTGGGTCAGGGACAGCAAATTCACCCCTCCACTTT. Encoded protein: CASSSGSGTANSPLHF.

This sequence joins TRBV7-9 and TRBJ2-4, with D maybe TRBD1 (5 bases). The CDR3 is 17 residues long. Germline CDR1 is SEHNR and CDR2 is FQNEAQ (reference sequence). V lost 5 bases and J 3 bases, leaving 20 bases between the germline ends. The CDR3 here is CASSKIGRVRDKNIQYF. CDR3 nucleotides: TGTGCCAGCAGCAAAATTGGCAGGGTTCGAGACAAAAACATTCAGTACTTC.

The V gene is TRBV5-1, the J gene TRBJ1-3; a possible D gene is TRBD1 (6 bases). The V end was cut by 4 bases, the J end by 7 bases, with 15 bases between. The CDR3 covers 14 residues. Germline CDR1 reads SGHRS; CDR2 reads YFSETQ. CDR3 protein: CASSQQGVKNTIYF. CDR3 bases: TGCGCCAGCAGCCAACAGGGAGTGAAGAACACCATATATTTT.

The chain combines TRBV2 with TRBJ1-4; the D gene is possibly TRBD1 (5 bases). Germline CDR1 reads SNHLY; CDR2 reads FYNNEI. This CDR3 has 14 amino acids. Trimming took 8 bases from V and 11 from J, leaving 21 bases between them. CDR3 residues: CASGGGTVLGKLFF. The CDR3 DNA is TGTGCCAGCGGGGGAGGGACGGTCCTAGGGAAACTGTTTTTT.

V is TRBV19 and J is TRBJ2-7, with 7 bases aligning to TRBD2. V shed 3 bases and J 0 bases; nucleotides not matched to a gene: 2. CDR1 is LNHDA and CDR2 is SQIVND in the germline V gene (reference sequence). This CDR3 contains 14 residues. CDR3 nucleotide sequence: TGTGCCAGTAGTATTCGGGAGGTCTCCTACGAGCAGTACTTC. It is translated as CASSIREVSYEQYF.

The chain combines TRBV7-2 with TRBJ1-1; 8 bases match TRBD1. Germline-derived CDR1 and CDR2 are SGHTA and FQGNSA. V lost 1 base, J lost 5 bases, and 12 bases stayed unmatched. The CDR3 runs 17 residues. DNA of the CDR3: TGTGCCAGCAGCTTAGTACCCGGACAGGGATGGAATACTGAAGCTTTCTTT. This gives the protein CASSLVPGQGWNTEAFF.

The chain carries TRBV27 and TRBJ2-7; TRBD2 agrees at 7 bases. The CDR3 consists of 12 residues. CDR1 MNHEY and CDR2 SMNVEV come from the germline V gene (reference sequence). With V trimmed by 3 bases and J by 11 bases, 7 bases remained unmatched. DNA for the CDR3: TGTGCCAGCAGTTTTGGTAGCGGGCCCGAGTACTTC. Translating gives CASSFGSGPEYF.

CDR3 residues: CAWSTGFVGQPQHF. DNA of the CDR3: TGTGCCTGGTCGACAGGGTTTGTGGGTCAGCCCCAGCATTTT. J is TRBJ1-5 and V is TRBV30; 7 nucleotides align to TRBD1. V dropped 5 bases and J dropped 6; count of bases not matched to a gene: 10. Looked up from germline, CDR1 is GTSNPN and CDR2 is SVGIG (reference sequence). This CDR3 has 14 amino acids.

The chain links TRBV19 to TRBJ2-2, with 7 bases identical to TRBD1. The junction had 15 bases not matched to a gene; V was cut back by 1 base and J by 4 bases. The CDR3 covers 19 residues. Germline V gene sequence: CDR1 LNHDA, CDR2 SQIVND (reference sequence). CDR3 coding DNA: TGTGCCAGTAGTATAGCCCCTCCGGGACAGCGACCCGGCACCGGGGAGCTGTTTTTT. This translates into CASSIAPPGQRPGTGELFF.